Below are 9 T cell receptor beta chains sequenced from a single sample in a study of identical twins. TCRdb passed the 5' RACE reads through MiXCR, listing each CDR3 protein once. The repertoire includes 690,000 or so distinct CDR3 sequences, 8% to 9% of them detected once, and more than 0.75% sits in the top ten. In addition, the sample was reused for a study of yellow fever vaccine responses in identical twins.

The sample taken for sequencing was PBMCs. All receptors derive from a woman under 30 in good health.

This clonotype was detected only a few times. The J gene is TRBJ2-4, the V gene TRBV10-3, with 9 nucleotides matching TRBD1. V lost 8 bases and J lost 2; bases outside the gene matches: 13. The CDR3 covers 17 residues. The germline V gene encodes CDR1 ENHRY and CDR2 SYGVKD. The CDR3 coding sequence is TGTGCCATCGGAGGGTCCGGACAGGGGAAGACCAAAAACATTCAGTACTTC. It encodes CAIGGSGQGKTKNIQYF.

This clonotype has only a few counts. The chain couples TRBV7-8 to TRBJ2-1; D not certain. This CDR3 contains 17 residues. CDR1 is SGHVS, CDR2 FQNEAQ, per germline. Trimming removed 3 bases at V and 3 bases at J, with 18 bases between. The CDR3 protein is CASSLTAPPTVYNEQFF. The CDR3 bases are TGTGCCAGCAGCTTGACTGCCCCCCCCACAGTCTACAATGAGCAGTTCTTC.

This clonotype showed up many times. The V call is TRBV14, the J call TRBJ2-2; TRBD2 aligns across 7 bases. The trim removed 4 bases at V and 3 bases at J, leaving 5 bases unmatched. Germline-derived CDR1 and CDR2 are SGHDN and FVKESK. The CDR3 runs 15 residues. As DNA, the CDR3 is TGTGCCAGCAGCCGGGCGGGAGAGTACACCGGGGAGCTGTTTTTT. As protein: CASSRAGEYTGELFF.

This clonotype was counted a few times. The J gene is TRBJ2-1, the V gene TRBV7-9; D is unclear. Trimming took 5 bases from V and 5 from J, leaving 10 bases between them. CDR1 and CDR2 from the germline V gene are SEHNR and FQNEAQ (reference sequence). The CDR3 totals 13 residues. The CDR3 here is CASSPPTDNEQFF. CDR3 DNA sequence: TGTGCCAGCAGCCCCCCGACTGACAATGAGCAGTTCTTC.

This sequence joins TRBV6-5 and TRBJ1-1, with D unclear. There are 15 residues in the CDR3. The germline V and J ends were trimmed by 0 bases and 2 bases, with 10 bases remaining between them. Germline CDR1 MNHEY, CDR2 SVGAGI. CDR3 region: CASSYSWNGNTEAFF. CDR3 sequence (DNA): TGTGCCAGCAGTTACTCTTGGAACGGAAACACTGAAGCTTTCTTT.

At least ten counts were recorded for this clonotype. This chain connects TRBV7-9 to TRBJ1-1; possibly TRBD1 for D (5 bases). The germline gives CDR1 SEHNR, CDR2 FQNEAQ (reference sequence). Trimming took 3 bases from V and 1 from J, leaving 9 bases between them. The CDR3 length is 14 residues. CDR3 in amino acids: CASSFEGRNTEAFF. CDR3 coding DNA: TGTGCCAGCAGCTTTGAGGGGCGGAACACTGAAGCTTTCTTT. The full variable domain, its missing parts supplied by reference TRBV7-9 and TRBJ1-1, is DTGVSQNPRHKITKRGQNVTFRCDPISEHNRLYWYRQTLGQGPEFLTYFQNEAQLEKSRLLSDRFSAERPKGSFSTLEIQRTEQGDSAMYLCASSFEGRNTEAFFGQGTRLTVV.

V usage is TRBV2 and J usage is TRBJ2-3; D possibly matches TRBD1 or TRBD2 (6 bases each). Trimming left V 5 bases short and J 2 bases short, with 17 bases between. CDR3 length: 16 amino acids. The germline CDR1 and CDR2 sequences are SNHLY and FYNNEI. The CDR3 DNA is TGTGCCAGCAGTCCCGCTTTAGGGGGGCTCACAGATACGCAGTATTTT. This encodes CASSPALGGLTDTQYF.

The chain links TRBV20-1 to TRBJ2-5, with TRBD1 identical over 8 bases. V was pared by 0 bases and J by 7 bases, with 10 bases of the junction left unmatched. Germline loops: CDR1 DFQATT, CDR2 SNEGSKA (reference sequence). This CDR3 contains 15 residues. CDR3 region: CSARDPETGVGTQYF. For the CDR3, the DNA is TGCAGTGCTAGAGATCCGGAGACAGGGGTCGGGACCCAGTACTTC.

The CDR3 spells CASSDTTLSTDTQYF. In nucleotides, the CDR3 is TGTGCCAGCTCTGACACAACCCTTTCCACAGATACGCAGTATTTT. The chain joins TRBV12-3 or TRBV12-4 to TRBJ2-3, with unresolved D. This CDR3 has 15 amino acids. The V end lost 8 bases, the J end lost 2 bases, and 17 bases lay between the germline ends.